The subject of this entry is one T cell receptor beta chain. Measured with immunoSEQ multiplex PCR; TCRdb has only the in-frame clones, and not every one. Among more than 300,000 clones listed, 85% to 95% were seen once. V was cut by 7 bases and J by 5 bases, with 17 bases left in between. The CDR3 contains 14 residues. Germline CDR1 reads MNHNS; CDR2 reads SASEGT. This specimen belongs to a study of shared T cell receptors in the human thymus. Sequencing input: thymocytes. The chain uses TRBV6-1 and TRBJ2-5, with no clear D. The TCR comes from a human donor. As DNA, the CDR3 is TGTGCCAGCATCAAGTCCTGGGTCTTGGAGACCCAGTACTTC. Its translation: CASIKSWVLETQYF.